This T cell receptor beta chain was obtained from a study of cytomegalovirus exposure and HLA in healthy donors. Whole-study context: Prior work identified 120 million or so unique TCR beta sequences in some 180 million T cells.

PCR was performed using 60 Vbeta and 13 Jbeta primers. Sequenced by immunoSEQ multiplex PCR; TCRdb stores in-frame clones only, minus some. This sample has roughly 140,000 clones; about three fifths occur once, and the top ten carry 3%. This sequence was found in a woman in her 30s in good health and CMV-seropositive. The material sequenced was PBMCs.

The CDR3 reads CASRVPGQGAEAFF. For the CDR3, the DNA is TGTGCCAGCAGAGTACCGGGACAGGGGGCTGAAGCTTTCTTT. The chain combines TRBV9 with TRBJ1-1; 11 bases map to TRBD1. With V trimmed by 5 bases and J by 6 bases, 6 bases remained unmatched. Germline values: CDR1 SGDLS, CDR2 YYNGEE. The length of the CDR3 is 14 residues.